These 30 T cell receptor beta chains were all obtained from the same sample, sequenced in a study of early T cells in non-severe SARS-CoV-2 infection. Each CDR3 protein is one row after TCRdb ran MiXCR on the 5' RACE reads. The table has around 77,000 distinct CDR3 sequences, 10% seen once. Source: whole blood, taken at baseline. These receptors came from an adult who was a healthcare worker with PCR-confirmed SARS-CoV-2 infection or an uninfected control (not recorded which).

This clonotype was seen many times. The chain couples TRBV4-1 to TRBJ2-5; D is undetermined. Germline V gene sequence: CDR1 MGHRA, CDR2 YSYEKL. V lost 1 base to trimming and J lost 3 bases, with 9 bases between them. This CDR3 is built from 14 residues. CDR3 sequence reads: CASSQAPAKETQYF. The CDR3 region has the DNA TGCGCCAGCAGCCAAGCGCCAGCTAAAGAGACCCAGTACTTC.

CDR3 in DNA: TGTGCCAGAAGCTTGGCCTGGCATGACTCGCTCATGCAAGAGACCCAGTACTTC. Translation: CARSLAWHDSLMQETQYF. The chain carries TRBV5-3 and TRBJ2-5; D is unresolved. TRBV5-3 has ORF status, its function being uncertain. V lost 0 bases and J lost 2, with 20 bases in between. This CDR3 region has 18 residues.

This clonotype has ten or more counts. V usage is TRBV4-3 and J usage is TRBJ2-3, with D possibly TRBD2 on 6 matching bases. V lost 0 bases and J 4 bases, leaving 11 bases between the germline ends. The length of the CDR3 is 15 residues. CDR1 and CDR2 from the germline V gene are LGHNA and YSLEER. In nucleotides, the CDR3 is TGCGCCAGCAGCCAAGAGGGGGAGGCTCCAGATACGCAGTATTTT. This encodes CASSQEGEAPDTQYF.

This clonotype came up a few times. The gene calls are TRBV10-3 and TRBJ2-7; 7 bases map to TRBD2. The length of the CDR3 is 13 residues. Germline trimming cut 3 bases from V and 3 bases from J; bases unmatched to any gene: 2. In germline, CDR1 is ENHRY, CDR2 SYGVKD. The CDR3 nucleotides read TGTGCCATCAGTGATCTAGCGGTCTACGAGCAGTACTTC. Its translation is CAISDLAVYEQYF.

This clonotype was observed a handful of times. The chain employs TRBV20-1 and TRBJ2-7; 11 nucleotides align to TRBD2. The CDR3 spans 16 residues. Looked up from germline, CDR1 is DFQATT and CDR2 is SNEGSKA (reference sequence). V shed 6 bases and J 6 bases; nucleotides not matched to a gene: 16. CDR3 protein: CSAKTVAGGQESEQYF. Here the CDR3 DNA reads TGCAGTGCCAAGACGGTAGCGGGGGGGCAGGAAAGCGAGCAGTACTTC.

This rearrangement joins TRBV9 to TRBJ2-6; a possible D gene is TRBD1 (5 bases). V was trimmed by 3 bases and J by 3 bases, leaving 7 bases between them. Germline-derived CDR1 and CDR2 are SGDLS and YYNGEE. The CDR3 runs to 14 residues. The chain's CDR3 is CASSETVGANVLTF. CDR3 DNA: TGTGCCAGCAGCGAGACAGTTGGGGCCAACGTCCTGACTTTC.

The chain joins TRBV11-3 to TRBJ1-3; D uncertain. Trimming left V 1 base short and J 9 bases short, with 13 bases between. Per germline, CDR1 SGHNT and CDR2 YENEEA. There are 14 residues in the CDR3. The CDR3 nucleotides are TGTGCCAGCAGCTTAGTAGGCACCGGCAGCACCATATATTTT. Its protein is CASSLVGTGSTIYF.

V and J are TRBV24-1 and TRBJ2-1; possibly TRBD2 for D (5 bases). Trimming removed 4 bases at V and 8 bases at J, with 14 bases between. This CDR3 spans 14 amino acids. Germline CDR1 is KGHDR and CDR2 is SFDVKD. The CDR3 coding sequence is TGTGCCACCAGTGACCCGCTTTCGCGGGATGAGCAGTTCTTC. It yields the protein CATSDPLSRDEQFF.

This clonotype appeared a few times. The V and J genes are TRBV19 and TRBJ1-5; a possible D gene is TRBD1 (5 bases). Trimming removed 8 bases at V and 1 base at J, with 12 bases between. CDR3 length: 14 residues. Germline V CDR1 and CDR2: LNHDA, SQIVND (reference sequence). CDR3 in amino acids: CASGGRKSNQPQHF. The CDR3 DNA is TGTGCCAGTGGGGGACGGAAGAGCAATCAGCCCCAGCATTTT.

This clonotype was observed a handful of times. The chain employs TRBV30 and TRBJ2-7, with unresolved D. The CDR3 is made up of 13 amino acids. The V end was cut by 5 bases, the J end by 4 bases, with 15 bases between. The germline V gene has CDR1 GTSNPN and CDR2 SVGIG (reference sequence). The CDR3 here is CAWRQDTGYEQYF. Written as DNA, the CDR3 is TGTGCCTGGCGCCAAGACACTGGATACGAGCAGTACTTC.

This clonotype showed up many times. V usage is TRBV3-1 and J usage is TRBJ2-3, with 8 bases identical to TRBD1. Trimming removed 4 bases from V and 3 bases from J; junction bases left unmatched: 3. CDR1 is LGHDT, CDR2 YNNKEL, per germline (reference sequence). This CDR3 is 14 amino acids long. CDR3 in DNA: TGTGCCAGCAGCCGGGACAGGAGAACAGATACGCAGTATTTT. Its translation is CASSRDRRTDTQYF.

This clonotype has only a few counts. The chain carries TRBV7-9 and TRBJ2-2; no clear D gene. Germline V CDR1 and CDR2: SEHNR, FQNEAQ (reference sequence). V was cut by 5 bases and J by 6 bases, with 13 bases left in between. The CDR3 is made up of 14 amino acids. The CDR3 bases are TGTGCCAGCAGCCCCTTAAGCCTGTCCGGGGAGCTGTTTTTT. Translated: CASSPLSLSGELFF. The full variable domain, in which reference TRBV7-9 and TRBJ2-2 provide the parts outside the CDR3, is DTGVSQNPRHKITKRGQNVTFRCDPISEHNRLYWYRQTLGQGPEFLTYFQNEAQLEKSRLLSDRFSAERPKGSFSTLEIQRTEQGDSAMYLCASSPLSLSGELFFGEGSRLTVL.

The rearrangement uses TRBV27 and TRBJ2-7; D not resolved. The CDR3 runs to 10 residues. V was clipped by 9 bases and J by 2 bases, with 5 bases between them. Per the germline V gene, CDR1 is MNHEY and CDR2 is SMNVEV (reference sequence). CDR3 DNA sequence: TGTGCCAGTGGGGCCTACGAGCAGTACTTC. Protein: CASGAYEQYF.

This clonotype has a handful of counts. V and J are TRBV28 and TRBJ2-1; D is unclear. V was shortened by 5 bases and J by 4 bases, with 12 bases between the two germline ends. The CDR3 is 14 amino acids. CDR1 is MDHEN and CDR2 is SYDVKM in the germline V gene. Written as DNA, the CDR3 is TGTGCCAGCAGTGTCCCGGGCCTTTACAATGAGCAGTTCTTC. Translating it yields CASSVPGLYNEQFF.

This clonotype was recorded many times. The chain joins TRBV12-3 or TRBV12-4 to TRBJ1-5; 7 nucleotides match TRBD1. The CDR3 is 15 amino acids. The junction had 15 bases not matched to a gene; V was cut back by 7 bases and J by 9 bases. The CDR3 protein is CASTQNTGAPRPQHF. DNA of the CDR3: TGTGCCAGCACCCAAAATACAGGGGCCCCTCGGCCCCAGCATTTT.

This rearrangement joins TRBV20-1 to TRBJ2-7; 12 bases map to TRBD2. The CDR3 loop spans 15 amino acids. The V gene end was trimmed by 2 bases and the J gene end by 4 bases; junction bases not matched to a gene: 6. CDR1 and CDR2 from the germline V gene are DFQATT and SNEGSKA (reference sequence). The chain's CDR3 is CSARTTSGGVYEQYF. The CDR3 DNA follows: TGCAGTGCTAGAACGACTAGCGGGGGTGTTTACGAGCAGTACTTC.

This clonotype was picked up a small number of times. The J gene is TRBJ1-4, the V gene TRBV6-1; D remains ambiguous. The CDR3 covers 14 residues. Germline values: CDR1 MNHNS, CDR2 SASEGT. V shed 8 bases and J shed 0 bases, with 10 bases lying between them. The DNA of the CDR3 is TGTGCCAGCGATAACCTTGCAACTAATGAAAAACTGTTTTTT. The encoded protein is CASDNLATNEKLFF.

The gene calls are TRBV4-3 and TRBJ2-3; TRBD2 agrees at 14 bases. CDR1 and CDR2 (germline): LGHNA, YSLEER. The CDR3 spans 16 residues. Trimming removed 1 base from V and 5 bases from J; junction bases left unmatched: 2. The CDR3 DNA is TGCGCCAGCAGCCAAGGCGGGACTAGCGGGGGAGATACGCAGTATTTT. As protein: CASSQGGTSGGDTQYF.

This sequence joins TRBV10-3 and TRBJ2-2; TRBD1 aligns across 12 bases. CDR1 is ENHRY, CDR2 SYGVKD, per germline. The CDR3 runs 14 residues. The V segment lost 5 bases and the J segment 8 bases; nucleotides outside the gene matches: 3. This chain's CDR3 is CAISRDRGLGELFF. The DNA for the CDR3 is TGTGCCATCAGTAGGGACAGGGGGCTTGGGGAGCTGTTTTTT.

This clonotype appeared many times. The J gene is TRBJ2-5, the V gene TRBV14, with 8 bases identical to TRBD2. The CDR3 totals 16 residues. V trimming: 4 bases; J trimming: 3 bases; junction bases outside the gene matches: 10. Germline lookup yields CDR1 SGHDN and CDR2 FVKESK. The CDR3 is CASSPGLGSGEETQYF. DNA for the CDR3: TGTGCCAGCAGCCCCGGATTAGGTAGCGGGGAAGAGACCCAGTACTTC.

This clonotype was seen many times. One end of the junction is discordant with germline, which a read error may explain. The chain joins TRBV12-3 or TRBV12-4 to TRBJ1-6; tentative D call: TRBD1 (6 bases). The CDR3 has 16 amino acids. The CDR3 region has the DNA TGTGCCAGCAGTTTCCGACTCCGGGGGACAAATTCGCCCCTCCACTTT. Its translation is CASSFRLRGTNSPLHF.

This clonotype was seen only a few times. CDR3 in amino acids: CASSKEGRSPLHF. The DNA for the CDR3 is TGTGCCAGCAGTAAGGAGGGCAGATCACCCCTCCACTTT. The chain uses TRBV3-1 and TRBJ1-6; D remains ambiguous. The length of the CDR3 is 13 residues. Germline V gene lookup returns CDR1 LGHDT and CDR2 YNNKEL (reference sequence). V was pared by 6 bases and J by 10 bases, with 13 bases between.

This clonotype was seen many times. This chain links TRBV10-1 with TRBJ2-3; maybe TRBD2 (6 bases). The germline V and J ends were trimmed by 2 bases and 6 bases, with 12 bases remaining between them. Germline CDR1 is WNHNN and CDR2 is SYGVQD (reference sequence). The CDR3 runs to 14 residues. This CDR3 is CASSEPRLGDTQYF. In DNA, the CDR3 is TGCGCCAGCAGTGAGCCCAGACTAGGGGATACGCAGTATTTT.

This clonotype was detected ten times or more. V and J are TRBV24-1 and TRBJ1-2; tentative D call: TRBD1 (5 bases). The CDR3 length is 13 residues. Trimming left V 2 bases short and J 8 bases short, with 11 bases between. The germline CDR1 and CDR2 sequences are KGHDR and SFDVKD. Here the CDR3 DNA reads TGTGCCACCAGTGATTACTCAGGGTTAGGCTACACCTTC. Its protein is CATSDYSGLGYTF.

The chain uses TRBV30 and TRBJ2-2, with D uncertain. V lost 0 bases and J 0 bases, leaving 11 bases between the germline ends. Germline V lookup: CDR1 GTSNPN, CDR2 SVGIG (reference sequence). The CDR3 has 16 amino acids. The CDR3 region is CAWSVRPPPNTGELFF. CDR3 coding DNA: TGTGCCTGGAGTGTACGACCACCCCCGAACACCGGGGAGCTGTTTTTT.

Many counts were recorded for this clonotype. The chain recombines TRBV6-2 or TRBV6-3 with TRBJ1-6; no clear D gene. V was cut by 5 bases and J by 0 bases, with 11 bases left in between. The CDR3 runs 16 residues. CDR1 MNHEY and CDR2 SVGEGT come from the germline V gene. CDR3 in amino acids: CASSHYRSSYNSPLHF. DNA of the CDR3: TGTGCCAGCAGTCACTATAGGAGCTCCTATAATTCACCCCTCCACTTT.

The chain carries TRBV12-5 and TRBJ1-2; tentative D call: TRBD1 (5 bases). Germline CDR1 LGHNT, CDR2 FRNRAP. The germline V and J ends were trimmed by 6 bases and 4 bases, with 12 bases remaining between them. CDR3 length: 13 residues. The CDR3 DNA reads TGTGCTAGTGGGCCGGAACAGGCCTATGGCTACACCTTC. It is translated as CASGPEQAYGYTF.

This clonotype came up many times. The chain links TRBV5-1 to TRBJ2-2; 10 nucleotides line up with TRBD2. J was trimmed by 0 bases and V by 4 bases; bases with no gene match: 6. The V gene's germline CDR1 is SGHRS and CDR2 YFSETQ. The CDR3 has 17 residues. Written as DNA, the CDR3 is TGCGCCAGCAGCCTCCGGCTAGCGGGGGCGAACACCGGGGAGCTGTTTTTT. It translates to CASSLRLAGANTGELFF.

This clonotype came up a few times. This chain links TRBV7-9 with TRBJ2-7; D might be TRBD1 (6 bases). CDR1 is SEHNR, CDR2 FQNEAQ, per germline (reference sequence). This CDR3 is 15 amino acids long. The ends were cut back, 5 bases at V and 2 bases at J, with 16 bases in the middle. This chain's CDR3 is CASSTGQSVAYEQYF. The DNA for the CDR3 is TGTGCCAGCAGCACAGGACAGAGCGTTGCCTACGAGCAGTACTTC.

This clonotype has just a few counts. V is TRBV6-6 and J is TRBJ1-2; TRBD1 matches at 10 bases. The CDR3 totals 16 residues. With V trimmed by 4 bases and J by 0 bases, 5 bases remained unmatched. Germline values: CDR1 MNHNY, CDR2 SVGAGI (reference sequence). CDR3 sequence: CASSSRQGATNYGYTF. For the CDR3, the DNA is TGTGCCAGCAGTTCACGACAGGGGGCTACTAACTATGGCTACACCTTC.